What follows are 10 T cell receptor beta chains derived from one specimen sequenced in a study of T cell clonotyping in hematopoietic cell transplantation. Repertoires were generated with immunoSEQ multiplex PCR, while TCRdb's copy carries only in-frame clones and drops some. The table shows 5,800 or so clones, with 70% to 85% occurring only once. The source was PBMCs, collected 100 days after allogeneic stem cell transplant. Every receptor here comes from a male patient aged 45-59 years who had an allogeneic stem cell transplant from an unrelated donor, so the T cells may come from the graft donor. Some clones in this sample may be carry-over from other donors' samples.

This rearrangement joins TRBV7-9 to TRBJ1-3; 7 bases match TRBD1. The V gene end was trimmed by 5 bases and the J gene end by 4 bases; junction bases not matched to a gene: 5. The CDR3 totals 14 residues. Germline V gives CDR1 SEHNR, CDR2 FQNEAQ (reference sequence). In nucleotides, the CDR3 is TGTGCCAGCAGCATACAGGGGCAGGGAAACACCATATATTTT. As protein: CASSIQGQGNTIYF.

This clone showed up just a few times. The V call is TRBV10-3, the J call TRBJ1-5, with 7 bases aligning to TRBD1. The CDR3 extends over 14 amino acids. With V trimmed by 8 bases and J by 0 bases, 4 bases remained unmatched. Germline V gene lookup returns CDR1 ENHRY and CDR2 SYGVKD. CDR3 in DNA: TGTGCCATCCATACAGGGGATAGCAATCAGCCCCAGCATTTT. It encodes CAIHTGDSNQPQHF.

The rearrangement links TRBV5-6 to TRBJ1-2; no definite D call. Germline loops: CDR1 SGHDT, CDR2 YYEEEE. CDR3 size: 15 residues. V was trimmed by 1 base and J by 3 bases, leaving 13 bases between them. The CDR3 protein is CASSLPRTADYGYTF. For the CDR3, the DNA is TGTGCCAGCAGCTTGCCCCGGACGGCTGACTATGGCTACACCTTC.

V is TRBV28 and J is TRBJ2-3; 8 nucleotides align to TRBD2. Germline CDR1 is MDHEN and CDR2 is SYDVKM. With 10 bases clipped from V and 1 base from J, the junction kept 4 bases outside the gene matches. The CDR3 runs 13 residues. CDR3 in amino acids: CATTAGGTDTQYF. In DNA, the CDR3 is TGTGCCACCACAGCGGGAGGCACAGATACGCAGTATTTT.

This chain uses TRBV7-9 with TRBJ2-5; D possibly corresponds to TRBD1 (7 bases). The CDR3 is 14 amino acids. V lost 1 base and J 4 bases, leaving 10 bases between the germline ends. In germline, CDR1 is SEHNR, CDR2 FQNEAQ (reference sequence). Written as DNA, the CDR3 is TGTGCCAGCAGCTTAGGACAGGGACTAGAGACCCAGTACTTC. Translated: CASSLGQGLETQYF.

The chain links TRBV5-1 to TRBJ2-7; 9 bases align to TRBD2. The CDR3 length is 14 residues. V trimming: 4 bases; J trimming: 1 base; junction bases outside the gene matches: 3. Germline-derived CDR1 and CDR2 are SGHRS and YFSETQ. CDR3 residues: CASSTLAGSYEQYF. The CDR3, as DNA: TGCGCCAGCAGCACTCTAGCGGGATCCTACGAGCAGTACTTC. Filled out from reference TRBV5-1 and TRBJ2-7, the complete variable domain reads KAGVTQTPRYLIKTRGQQVTLSCSPISGHRSVSWYQQTPGQGLQFLFEYFSETQRNKGNFPGRFSGRQFSNSRSEMNVSTLELGDSALYLCASSTLAGSYEQYFGPGTRLTVT.

This rearrangement joins TRBV5-6 to TRBJ2-7; 8 bases are shared with TRBD1. Trimming cost V 1 base and J 1 base; bases outside gene matches: 7. Germline values: CDR1 SGHDT, CDR2 YYEEEE. The CDR3 contains 16 residues. The CDR3 coding sequence is TGTGCCAGCAGCTTGAGTTTGTGGACAGGGTCCTACGAGCAGTACTTC. Translating gives CASSLSLWTGSYEQYF.

The chain is built from TRBV4-1 and TRBJ1-4; TRBD1 aligns across 8 bases. Per the germline V gene, CDR1 is MGHRA and CDR2 is YSYEKL. The CDR3 length is 14 residues. With V trimmed by 4 bases and J by 8 bases, 6 bases remained unmatched. CDR3 bases: TGCGCCAGCAGCCCGGGACAGGCAAGAGAAAAACTGTTTTTT. Translation gives CASSPGQAREKLFF.

The sample holds one count of this clone. CDR3 amino acids: CSVETRMQYF. The CDR3 coding sequence is TGCAGCGTTGAAACACGGATGCAGTATTTT. The V and J genes are TRBV29-1 and TRBJ2-3; D gene ambiguous. This CDR3 spans 10 amino acids. CDR1 and CDR2 from the germline V gene are SQVTM and ANQGSEA. V was trimmed by 2 bases and J by 11 bases, leaving 8 bases between them.

This clone appeared once. The chain recombines TRBV19 with TRBJ2-5, with 12 bases aligning to TRBD2. In germline, CDR1 is LNHDA, CDR2 SQIVND (reference sequence). The CDR3 has 15 amino acids. V was pared by 10 bases and J by 5 bases, with 11 bases of the junction left unmatched. This CDR3 is CATGRTSGAGETQYF. The CDR3 DNA is TGTGCCACCGGACGGACTAGCGGGGCCGGGGAGACCCAGTACTTC. The full variable domain, completed using reference TRBV19 and TRBJ2-5, is DGGITQSPKYLFRKEGQNVTLSCEQNLNHDAMYWYRQDPGQGLRLIYYSQIVNDFQKGDIAEGYSVSREKKESFPLTVTSAQKNPTAFYLCATGRTSGAGETQYFGPGTRLLVL.